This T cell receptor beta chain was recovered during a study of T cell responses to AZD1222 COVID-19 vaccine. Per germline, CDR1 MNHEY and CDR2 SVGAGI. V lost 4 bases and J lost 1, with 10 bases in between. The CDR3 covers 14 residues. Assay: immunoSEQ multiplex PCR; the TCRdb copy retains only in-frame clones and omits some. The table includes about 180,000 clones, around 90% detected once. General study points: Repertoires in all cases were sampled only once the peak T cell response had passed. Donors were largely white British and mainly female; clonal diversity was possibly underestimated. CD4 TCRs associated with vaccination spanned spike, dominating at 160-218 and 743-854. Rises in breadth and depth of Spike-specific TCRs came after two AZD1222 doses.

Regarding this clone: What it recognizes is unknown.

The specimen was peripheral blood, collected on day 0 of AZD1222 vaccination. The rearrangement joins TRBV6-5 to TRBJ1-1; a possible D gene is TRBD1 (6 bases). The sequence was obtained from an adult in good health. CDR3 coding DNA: TGTGCCAGCAGTTCGGACAGATGGAACACTGAAGCTTTCTTT. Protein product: CASSSDRWNTEAFF.